These T cell receptor beta chains were read from a single sample in a study of immune evolution from preneoplasia to lung adenocarcinoma. Generated by immunoSEQ multiplex PCR, the TCRdb table keeps only in-frame clones and is missing some. The sample lists 5,000 to 8,000 clones; around 70% were seen once. Sequenced sample: FFPE lung adenocarcinoma in situ tissue. The receptors were sampled from a donor aged 70 or over with lung adenocarcinoma. Each CDR3 is given with its conserved first and last residue. Each record gives: V gene, clone size, J gene, D gene, CDR3 length, CDR3 protein, CDR3 DNA. A D gene is named only where the DNA matches it firmly. Not every row has a clone size; where given, it reads once, few, many or a size class.

v_call: TRBV7-7; clone_size: .; j_call: TRBJ2-5; d_call: .; cdr3_length: 14; cdr3_aa: CASSELGWAETQYF; cdr3_nt: TGTGCTAGCAGCGAACTCGGGTGGGCAGAGACCCAGTACTTC
v_call: TRBV30; clone_size: .; j_call: TRBJ1-2; d_call: TRBD1; cdr3_length: 15; cdr3_aa: CAWRELATGLGGYTF; cdr3_nt: TGTGCCTGGAGGGAACTGGCGACAGGGTTAGGAGGCTACACCTTC
v_call: TRBV7-6; clone_size: .; j_call: TRBJ1-2; d_call: .; cdr3_length: 15; cdr3_aa: CASSLEAGSNYGYTF; cdr3_nt: TGTGCCAGCAGCTTAGAGGCCGGCTCTAACTATGGCTACACCTTC
v_call: TRBV19; clone_size: .; j_call: TRBJ1-2; d_call: .; cdr3_length: 16; cdr3_aa: CASSTADFRGNYGYTF; cdr3_nt: TGTGCCAGTAGTACAGCCGACTTCCGAGGGAACTATGGCTACACCTTC
v_call: TRBV5-1; clone_size: .; j_call: TRBJ2-2; d_call: .; cdr3_length: 15; cdr3_aa: CASSQRSTGAGELFF; cdr3_nt: TGCGCCAGCAGCCAGAGGTCGACTGGGGCCGGGGAGCTGTTTTTT
v_call: TRBV1; clone_size: medium-sized; j_call: TRBJ2-7; d_call: .; cdr3_length: 13; cdr3_aa: CTSGPVQDYEQYF; cdr3_nt: TGCACCAGCGGTCCGGTACAGGACTACGAGCAGTACTTC
v_call: TRBV19; clone_size: .; j_call: TRBJ2-3; d_call: .; cdr3_length: 11; cdr3_aa: CASRGTDTQYF; cdr3_nt: TGTGCCAGTAGAGGGACAGATACGCAGTATTTT
v_call: TRBV2; clone_size: .; j_call: TRBJ1-5; d_call: TRBD1; cdr3_length: 14; cdr3_aa: CASSQDRGYQPQHF; cdr3_nt: TGTGCCAGCAGTCAAGACAGGGGGTATCAGCCCCAGCATTTT
v_call: TRBV4-1; clone_size: .; j_call: TRBJ2-3; d_call: .; cdr3_length: 15; cdr3_aa: CASSQDKRSTDTQYF; cdr3_nt: TGCGCCAGCAGCCAAGATAAGCGGAGCACAGATACGCAGTATTTT
v_call: TRBV10-3; clone_size: few; j_call: TRBJ1-2; d_call: .; cdr3_length: 13; cdr3_aa: CAISPDSEDGYTF; cdr3_nt: TGTGCCATCAGCCCTGACTCTGAAGATGGCTACACCTTC
v_call: TRBV28; clone_size: .; j_call: TRBJ2-3; d_call: .; cdr3_length: 13; cdr3_aa: CASMEQDTDTQYF; cdr3_nt: TGTGCCAGCATGGAACAAGACACAGATACGCAGTATTTT
v_call: TRBV12-2; clone_size: .; j_call: TRBJ2-3; d_call: .; cdr3_length: 21; cdr3_aa: CASRLAFQVRTGLGCTSTQYF; cdr3_nt: TGTGCAAGTCGCTTAGCGTTCCAGGTCCGGACGGGGTTAGGTTGTACGTCTACGCAGTATTTT
v_call: TRBV7-7; clone_size: few; j_call: TRBJ2-1; d_call: .; cdr3_length: 16; cdr3_aa: CASSLEALAPYNEQFF; cdr3_nt: TGTGCTAGCAGCTTAGAGGCCCTAGCACCCTACAATGAGCAGTTCTTC
v_call: TRBV6-5; clone_size: .; j_call: TRBJ1-1; d_call: .; cdr3_length: 13; cdr3_aa: CASSRQETTEAFF; cdr3_nt: TGTGCCAGCAGTCGACAGGAGACCACTGAAGCTTTCTTT
v_call: TRBV30; clone_size: few; j_call: TRBJ1-2; d_call: TRBD1; cdr3_length: 13; cdr3_aa: CAWRNTGAPGYTF; cdr3_nt: TGTGCCTGGAGGAATACAGGGGCTCCTGGCTACACCTTC
v_call: TRBV14; clone_size: few; j_call: TRBJ1-1; d_call: .; cdr3_length: 15; cdr3_aa: CASSQVGGAVAEAFF; cdr3_nt: TGTGCCAGCAGCCAAGTCGGAGGGGCGGTTGCTGAAGCTTTCTTT
v_call: TRBV5-4; clone_size: few; j_call: TRBJ2-7; d_call: .; cdr3_length: 14; cdr3_aa: CASSLSFGSYEQYF; cdr3_nt: TGTGCCAGCAGCTTGTCGTTTGGCTCCTACGAGCAGTACTTC
v_call: TRBV29-1; clone_size: few; j_call: TRBJ1-1; d_call: .; cdr3_length: 12; cdr3_aa: CSVGVMNTEAFF; cdr3_nt: TGCAGCGTTGGGGTGATGAACACTGAAGCTTTCTTT
v_call: TRBV28; clone_size: few; j_call: TRBJ2-7; d_call: TRBD2; cdr3_length: 15; cdr3_aa: CASSTTSGGVYEQYF; cdr3_nt: TGTGCCAGCAGTACGACTAGCGGGGGGGTCTACGAGCAGTACTTC
v_call: TRBV7-2; clone_size: .; j_call: TRBJ1-2; d_call: .; cdr3_length: 13; cdr3_aa: CASTFDRLDGYTF; cdr3_nt: TGTGCCAGCACCTTCGACCGTCTTGATGGCTACACCTTC
v_call: TRBV10-1; clone_size: .; j_call: TRBJ2-2; d_call: .; cdr3_length: 11; cdr3_aa: CASSDSGELFF; cdr3_nt: TGCGCCAGCAGTGATAGCGGGGAGCTGTTTTTT
v_call: TRBV2; clone_size: .; j_call: TRBJ2-5; d_call: .; cdr3_length: 12; cdr3_aa: CASRGAQETQYF; cdr3_nt: TGTGCCAGTCGGGGGGCTCAAGAGACCCAGTACTTC
v_call: TRBV27; clone_size: .; j_call: TRBJ2-5; d_call: .; cdr3_length: 13; cdr3_aa: CASTPLTGETQYF; cdr3_nt: TGTGCCAGCACCCCACTTACCGGAGAGACCCAGTACTTC
v_call: TRBV4-1; clone_size: .; j_call: TRBJ1-2; d_call: .; cdr3_length: 16; cdr3_aa: CASSQEGAGKVYGYTF; cdr3_nt: TGTGCCAGCAGCCAAGAAGGTGCAGGGAAGGTCTATGGCTACACCTTC
v_call: TRBV27; clone_size: .; j_call: TRBJ1-5; d_call: TRBD1; cdr3_length: 14; cdr3_aa: CASSWTGGNQPQHF; cdr3_nt: TGTGCCAGCAGTTGGACAGGGGGCAATCAGCCCCAGCATTTT
v_call: TRBV5-1; clone_size: .; j_call: TRBJ2-3; d_call: .; cdr3_length: 15; cdr3_aa: CASSPGGTSQHTQYF; cdr3_nt: TGCGCCAGCAGCCCTGGCGGGACTTCGCAACATACGCAGTATTTT
v_call: TRBV2; clone_size: once; j_call: TRBJ2-1; d_call: .; cdr3_length: 13; cdr3_aa: CASSPTSRDEQFF; cdr3_nt: TGTGCCAGCAGTCCAACTAGCCGGGATGAGCAGTTCTTC
v_call: TRBV30; clone_size: .; j_call: TRBJ1-5; d_call: .; cdr3_length: 14; cdr3_aa: CAWSVTGFDKPQHF; cdr3_nt: TGTGCCTGGAGTGTAACGGGGTTTGACAAGCCCCAGCATTTT
v_call: TRBV4-1; clone_size: .; j_call: TRBJ2-7; d_call: .; cdr3_length: 13; cdr3_aa: CASSQGFPGQPTF; cdr3_nt: TGCGCCAGCAGCCAAGGTTTTCCGGGACAACCAACCTTC
v_call: TRBV19; clone_size: few; j_call: TRBJ1-6; d_call: .; cdr3_length: 15; cdr3_aa: CASKLWSSYNSPLHF; cdr3_nt: TGTGCCAGTAAGCTTTGGAGCTCCTATAATTCACCCCTCCACTTT
v_call: TRBV5-1; clone_size: .; j_call: TRBJ2-3; d_call: .; cdr3_length: 13; cdr3_aa: CASSLSETDTQYF; cdr3_nt: TGCGCCAGCAGCTTGTCAGAAACAGATACGCAGTATTTT
v_call: TRBV5-6; clone_size: .; j_call: TRBJ1-2; d_call: TRBD1; cdr3_length: 13; cdr3_aa: CASSRQGAYGYTF; cdr3_nt: TGTGCCAGCAGCCGACAGGGGGCCTATGGCTACACCTTC
v_call: TRBV2; clone_size: few; j_call: TRBJ1-1; d_call: .; cdr3_length: 16; cdr3_aa: CASRQQGLILNTEAFF; cdr3_nt: TGTGCCAGCAGGCAGCAAGGGCTAATCCTGAACACTGAAGCTTTCTTT
v_call: TRBV5-1; clone_size: .; j_call: TRBJ2-1; d_call: TRBD2; cdr3_length: 18; cdr3_aa: CASNASGRSLISYNEQFF; cdr3_nt: TGCGCCAGCAACGCGAGCGGGAGGTCCCTTATTTCCTACAATGAGCAGTTCTTC
v_call: TRBV2; clone_size: .; j_call: TRBJ1-4; d_call: .; cdr3_length: 13; cdr3_aa: CASSGLRTEKLFF; cdr3_nt: TGTGCCAGCAGCGGTCTCCGTACGGAAAAACTGTTTTTT
v_call: TRBV10-3; clone_size: .; j_call: TRBJ2-7; d_call: .; cdr3_length: 12; cdr3_aa: CAIAASLGEQYF; cdr3_nt: TGTGCCATCGCCGCTAGCCTAGGCGAGCAGTACTTC
v_call: TRBV10-3; clone_size: .; j_call: TRBJ2-2; d_call: .; cdr3_length: 15; cdr3_aa: CAISPRDTPAGELFF; cdr3_nt: TGTGCCATCAGCCCCCGGGACACCCCAGCCGGGGAGCTGTTTTTT
v_call: TRBV5-6; clone_size: few; j_call: TRBJ1-4; d_call: .; cdr3_length: 13; cdr3_aa: CASSRNPNEKLFF; cdr3_nt: TGTGCCAGCAGCCGAAATCCAAATGAAAAACTGTTTTTT
v_call: TRBV6-4; clone_size: .; j_call: TRBJ2-3; d_call: .; cdr3_length: 14; cdr3_aa: CASSDSQGTDTQYF; cdr3_nt: TGTGCCAGCAGTGACTCACAGGGCACAGATACGCAGTATTTT
v_call: TRBV28; clone_size: .; j_call: TRBJ1-2; d_call: .; cdr3_length: 14; cdr3_aa: CASSLSAGTGGYTF; cdr3_nt: TGTGCCAGCAGTTTATCGGCGGGGACGGGTGGCTACACCTTC
v_call: TRBV5-4; clone_size: .; j_call: TRBJ2-6; d_call: TRBD1; cdr3_length: 17; cdr3_aa: CASSTGQGGLGANVLTF; cdr3_nt: TGTGCCAGCAGCACGGGACAGGGAGGTCTAGGGGCCAACGTCCTGACTTTC
v_call: TRBV13; clone_size: .; j_call: TRBJ2-5; d_call: .; cdr3_length: 14; cdr3_aa: CASSLNRERETQYF; cdr3_nt: TGTGCCAGCAGCTTAAACAGGGAGAGAGAGACCCAGTACTTC
v_call: TRBV30; clone_size: medium-sized; j_call: TRBJ2-3; d_call: .; cdr3_length: 12; cdr3_aa: CAWSYRRDTQYF; cdr3_nt: TGTGCCTGGAGTTACAGGCGGGATACGCAGTATTTT
v_call: TRBV29-1; clone_size: few; j_call: TRBJ2-7; d_call: .; cdr3_length: 14; cdr3_aa: CSVRILDGGYEQYF; cdr3_nt: TGCAGCGTCCGGATTCTGGACGGAGGTTACGAGCAGTACTTC
v_call: TRBV11-2; clone_size: .; j_call: TRBJ2-6; d_call: TRBD1; cdr3_length: 13; cdr3_aa: CAGQASGANVLTF; cdr3_nt: TGTGCCGGACAGGCCTCTGGGGCCAACGTCCTGACTTTC
v_call: TRBV6-1; clone_size: .; j_call: TRBJ1-3; d_call: TRBD1; cdr3_length: 14; cdr3_aa: CASGQGASGNTIYF; cdr3_nt: TGTGCCAGTGGACAGGGGGCGTCTGGAAACACCATATATTTT
v_call: TRBV18; clone_size: .; j_call: TRBJ2-3; d_call: TRBD2; cdr3_length: 15; cdr3_aa: CASSRTSLGTDTQYF; cdr3_nt: TGTGCCAGCTCACGGACTAGTCTCGGCACAGATACGCAGTATTTT
v_call: TRBV10-3; clone_size: .; j_call: TRBJ1-5; d_call: .; cdr3_length: 17; cdr3_aa: CAISESAGLLSNQPQHF; cdr3_nt: TGTGCCATCAGTGAGTCAGCAGGGCTTTTGAGCAATCAGCCCCAGCATTTT
v_call: TRBV14; clone_size: .; j_call: TRBJ1-2; d_call: .; cdr3_length: 15; cdr3_aa: CASSQGGSGNYGYTF; cdr3_nt: TGTGCCAGCAGCCAAGGGGGAAGTGGGAACTATGGCTACACCTTC
v_call: TRBV13; clone_size: .; j_call: TRBJ1-1; d_call: .; cdr3_length: 12; cdr3_aa: CASSQKYTEAFF; cdr3_nt: TGTGCCAGCAGCCAGAAGTACACTGAAGCTTTCTTT
v_call: TRBV30; clone_size: .; j_call: TRBJ2-5; d_call: TRBD1; cdr3_length: 15; cdr3_aa: CASRPGQGRQETQYF; cdr3_nt: TGTGCCTCTAGACCGGGACAGGGAAGACAAGAGACCCAGTACTTC
v_call: TRBV30; clone_size: .; j_call: TRBJ2-7; d_call: .; cdr3_length: 11; cdr3_aa: CTCSPGSEQYF; cdr3_nt: TGTACCTGTTCCCCAGGTTCCGAGCAGTACTTC